Presented here are 6 T cell receptor beta chains from one specimen sequenced in a study of T cells in Graves' hyperthyroidism and ophthalmopathy (dated by TCRdb to the late 2010s). To prepare the library, multiplex PCR was applied. This sample was sequenced with an Illumina HiSeq 2000. The TCR beta CDR3 regions were amplified from RNA transcripts. A first-round RT-PCR of the TCR CDR3 used the HTBI primer set with the Qiagen OneStep RT-PCR kit. The public sequencing data were trimmed at Q25 with fastp and processed into clonotypes with MiXCR by TCRdb, which kept only in-frame beta chains. Identical CDR3 proteins give one entry, which carries the most common genes and DNA. This sample has under 400,000 distinct CDR3 sequences in its table, and approximately 15% of those were observed once. 9.5% to 11% of the sample comes from the top ten. The sequenced sample consisted of blood. The source of these receptors is a woman in her fifties or sixties with Graves' hyperthyroidism.

This clonotype was recorded at least ten times. The V gene is TRBV11-3, the J gene TRBJ2-3, with TRBD2 matching 8 bases. The J segment lost 2 bases and the V segment lost 10 bases, leaving 14 bases of the junction unmatched. Per germline, CDR1 SGHNT and CDR2 YENEEA. The CDR3 is 16 amino acids. The CDR3: CATPRGGIIVTDTQYF. The CDR3 DNA reads TGTGCCACCCCCCGGGGGGGGATCATCGTCACAGATACGCAGTATTTT.

This clonotype was seen at least ten times. The chain recombines TRBV20-1 with TRBJ2-3; TRBD1 is a possible D gene (5 bases). This CDR3 is built from 16 residues. Looked up from germline, CDR1 is DFQATT and CDR2 is SNEGSKA (reference sequence). Deletions cut 1 base from V and 4 bases from J, with 18 bases between. Here the CDR3 reads CSARGPVAGFPDTQYF. The CDR3 DNA sequence: TGCAGTGCTAGAGGACCCGTAGCAGGGTTCCCAGATACGCAGTATTTT.

This clonotype was counted a few times. The chain is built from TRBV29-1 and TRBJ1-2, with a tentative D call TRBD1 (5 bases). This CDR3 is built from 13 residues. The ends were cut back, 5 bases at V and 4 bases at J, with 14 bases in the middle. CDR1 is SQVTM, CDR2 ANQGSEA, per germline. The CDR3 DNA is TGCAGCGTTTCCCACTTGACAGCCTATGGCTACACCTTC. This translates into CSVSHLTAYGYTF.

This clonotype has at least ten counts. This chain links TRBV3-1 with TRBJ2-7; D is ambiguous. CDR1 is LGHDT and CDR2 is YNNKEL in the germline V gene (reference sequence). The germline V and J ends were trimmed by 3 bases and 3 bases, with 6 bases remaining between them. This CDR3 spans 12 amino acids. CDR3 sequence (DNA): TGTGCCAGCAGCCAGGCGAGCTACGAGCAGTACTTC. Protein sequence: CASSQASYEQYF.

This chain connects TRBV20-1 to TRBJ1-5, with 11 bases that match TRBD1. V lost 7 bases and J lost 5; bases outside the gene matches: 22. Germline values: CDR1 DFQATT, CDR2 SNEGSKA (reference sequence). The CDR3 runs 19 residues. CDR3 sequence: CSVSPRPDRGQGWYQPQHF. For the CDR3, the DNA is TGCAGTGTCTCCCCCCGCCCGGACAGGGGGCAGGGTTGGTATCAGCCCCAGCATTTT.

This clonotype was detected many times. V gene TRBV24-1 combines with J gene TRBJ1-5; weak D call: TRBD1 (6 bases). Looked up from germline, CDR1 is KGHDR and CDR2 is SFDVKD. Trimming cost V 4 bases and J 15 bases, with 15 bases left between them. The CDR3 runs 12 residues. The CDR3 sequence is CATSELDSGLHF. Here the CDR3 DNA reads TGTGCCACCAGTGAATTGGACAGCGGGTTGCATTTT.